This T cell receptor beta chain was sequenced during a study of tumor-infiltrating lymphocytes in localized non-small cell lung cancer. At the level of the study: Several tumor histologies, both smoking statuses, and some post-neoadjuvant chemotherapy samples were included. Resected tumor was paired with non-adjacent uninvolved lung from the same patient.

Profiling relied on immunoSEQ multiplex PCR, and the TCRdb table lists in-frame clones only, not all of them. This sample carries about 14,000 clones, about 77% of them seen once, and the ten largest clones take roughly 4.5%. General study results and limits: Not all patients were TCR sequenced, owing to tissue quantity. Different pieces of the same tissue went to different assays, confounding technical variation with intratumor heterogeneity.

This clone came up once. Its target is not known. Trimming stripped 3 bases from V and 7 bases from J, with 15 bases between. This CDR3 contains 15 residues. Germline V CDR1 and CDR2: LNHDA, SQIVND (reference sequence). V and J are TRBV19 and TRBJ1-4; D not certain. The receptor comes from a human donor with non-small cell lung cancer. The sequenced sample was lung tumor tissue. The chain's CDR3 is CASSISGGISEKLFF. CDR3 bases: TGTGCCAGTAGTATCAGCGGCGGGATAAGTGAAAAACTGTTTTTT.